This record covers a single TCR beta chain. The data derive from a study of T cells in localized non-small cell lung cancer. The table came from immunoSEQ multiplex PCR; TCRdb's copy has only in-frame clones and leaves some out. The data contain about 52,000 clones, around 87% of them seen just once; the ten biggest clones take up about a sixth. Germline V gene sequence: CDR1 SEHNR, CDR2 FQNEAQ (reference sequence). The V segment lost 3 bases and the J segment 6 bases; nucleotides outside the gene matches: 10. The CDR3 has 15 residues. This receptor was taken from a female donor with stage II lung adenocarcinoma. The chain has TRBV7-9 and TRBJ1-1, with TRBD1 matching over 7 bases. This sample comprised PBMCs, obtained before any cancer treatment. The CDR3 sequence: CASSFIQGFGSEAFF. CDR3 nucleotides: TGTGCCAGCAGCTTTATACAGGGGTTTGGTTCTGAAGCTTTCTTT.